This passage covers 29 T cell receptor beta chains from one sample sequenced in a study of blood T cell repertoires in COVID-19. This table comes from immunoSEQ multiplex PCR, and its TCRdb copy is limited to in-frame clones, with some not included. In the table there are some 200,000 clones, around four fifths of which are singletons. Source material: PBMCs or T cells enriched from blood (not recorded which). These receptor sequences come from a man in his forties or fifties who had recovered from COVID-19.

The V call is TRBV6-5, the J call TRBJ1-3; possibly TRBD1 for D (5 bases). The CDR3 totals 15 residues. CDR1 is MNHEY and CDR2 is SVGAGI in the germline V gene. Between the trimmed V and J ends, which lost 8 bases and 4 bases, there was a span of 18 bases. CDR3 residues: CASQSGTLGGNTIYF. CDR3 in DNA: TGTGCCAGCCAGTCCGGGACTCTGGGGGGAAACACCATATATTTT.

A single count supports this clone. CDR3 DNA: TGTGCCAGCAGTCGACAGGTTCCGAACACTGAAGCTTTCTTT. Residues: CASSRQVPNTEAFF. The chain links TRBV6-5 to TRBJ1-1, with D possibly matching TRBD1 (6 bases). The CDR3 is 14 residues long. Per the germline V gene, CDR1 is MNHEY and CDR2 is SVGAGI. Trimming took 5 bases from V and 1 from J, leaving 11 bases between them.

The table lists this clone with a count of one. The chain is built from TRBV10-1 and TRBJ2-7; tentatively, D is TRBD2 (6 bases). Between the trimmed V and J ends, which lost 7 bases and 7 bases, there was a span of 17 bases. Germline CDR1 and CDR2: WNHNN and SYGVQD (reference sequence). The CDR3 is 13 amino acids. DNA for the CDR3: TGCGCCAGCACGGGGACTCGGGGCGGGGAGCAGTACTTC. Residues: CASTGTRGGEQYF.

This clone was observed once. The chain is built from TRBV19 and TRBJ1-1; 7 bases are a match to TRBD1. Trimming removed 8 bases from V and 5 bases from J; junction bases left unmatched: 14. Germline V gene data show CDR1 as LNHDA and CDR2 as SQIVND (reference sequence). This CDR3 spans 15 amino acids. The CDR3 is CASQGGRPQRTEAFF. The CDR3 DNA reads TGTGCCAGTCAGGGGGGACGTCCACAACGGACTGAAGCTTTCTTT.

This clone was counted a single time. The chain links TRBV19 to TRBJ2-3, with a weak D call TRBD2 (7 bases). Germline CDR1 is LNHDA and CDR2 is SQIVND (reference sequence). CDR3 length equals 14 residues. Deletions cut 5 bases from V and 6 bases from J, with 15 bases between. The CDR3 region is CASSRGGAADTQYF. The CDR3 bases are TGTGCCAGTAGTCGCGGGGGCGCAGCGGATACGCAGTATTTT.

The V call is TRBV10-2, the J call TRBJ2-1, with 9 bases matching TRBD2. With 9 bases clipped from V and 8 bases from J, the junction kept 11 bases outside the gene matches. Germline V gene sequence: CDR1 WSHSY, CDR2 SAAADI. The CDR3 has 14 residues. CDR3 loop: CARRLRGGEHEQFF. The CDR3 nucleotides read TGCGCCAGAAGACTGCGGGGGGGCGAGCATGAGCAGTTCTTC.

The chain joins TRBV9 to TRBJ1-1; maybe TRBD1 (6 bases). CDR1 is SGDLS and CDR2 is YYNGEE in the germline V gene. The CDR3 has 14 residues. V lost 6 bases to trimming and J lost 1 base, with 13 bases between them. CDR3 nucleotide sequence: TGTGCCAGCAACAGGGATGGTGGGAACACTGAAGCTTTCTTT. This encodes CASNRDGGNTEAFF. The entire variable domain, with the rest obtained from reference TRBV9 and TRBJ1-1, is as follows: DSGVTQTPKHLITATGQRVTLRCSPRSGDLSVYWYQQSLDQGLQFLIQYYNGEERAKGNILERFSAQQFPDLHSELNLSSLELGDSALYFCASNRDGGNTEAFFGQGTRLTVV.

This clone was recorded only once. The chain joins TRBV11-1 to TRBJ1-2; 7 bases are a match to TRBD1. Trimming cost V 5 bases and J 3 bases; bases outside gene matches: 3. Germline CDR1 and CDR2: SGHAT and FQDESV (reference sequence). The CDR3 contains 13 residues. CDR3 nucleotides: TGTGCCAGCAGCGTAGACAGGGACTATGGCTACACCTTC. Translating gives CASSVDRDYGYTF.

In this sample, this clone turned up many times. V gene TRBV6-1 combines with J gene TRBJ2-3; 7 nucleotides line up with TRBD2. J lost 5 bases, V lost 7 bases, and 12 bases had no gene match. This CDR3 is 15 amino acids long. Germline V gives CDR1 MNHNS, CDR2 SASEGT. The CDR3 here is CASIPDERELDTQYF. The CDR3 DNA reads as TGTGCCAGCATTCCTGATGAGCGGGAATTAGATACGCAGTATTTT.

In its sample, this clone was seen a few times. J is TRBJ1-2 and V is TRBV30; 9 bases agree with TRBD1. Losses at the gene ends were 3 bases for V and 4 bases for J; bases not matched to a gene: 6. Per the germline V gene, CDR1 is GTSNPN and CDR2 is SVGIG (reference sequence). The CDR3 spans 14 residues. Here the CDR3 reads CAWRGTGWIYGYTF. DNA of the CDR3: TGTGCCTGGAGGGGGACAGGGTGGATCTATGGCTACACCTTC.

This chain links TRBV12-3 or TRBV12-4 with TRBJ1-2; 10 bases fit TRBD1. This CDR3 is built from 13 residues. V shed 4 bases and J 6 bases; nucleotides not matched to a gene: 2. In DNA form, the CDR3 reads TGTGCCAGCAGTTCGGGACAGGGGAATGGCTACACCTTC. Translated: CASSSGQGNGYTF.

V and J are TRBV6-5 and TRBJ2-1; 9 positions agree with TRBD1. In germline, CDR1 is MNHEY, CDR2 SVGAGI. The CDR3 loop spans 15 amino acids. V lost 11 bases to trimming and J lost 3 bases; unmatched junction nucleotides: 11. CDR3 amino acids: CASKMGTGNYNEQFF. The CDR3 region has the DNA TGTGCCTCTAAAATGGGGACAGGGAACTACAATGAGCAGTTCTTC.

This chain links TRBV7-9 with TRBJ2-6; TRBD1 might be the D (6 bases). Trimming removed 3 bases from V and 4 bases from J, with 16 bases in between. The CDR3 spans 17 residues. CDR1 and CDR2 from the germline V gene are SEHNR and FQNEAQ (reference sequence). The CDR3 DNA is TGTGCCAGCAGCTTGGGAACAGGGCGTACGGGGGCCAACGTCCTGACTTTC. Amino acids: CASSLGTGRTGANVLTF.

J is TRBJ1-6 and V is TRBV19, with 8 bases lining up with TRBD1. The V and J ends lost 6 bases and 9 bases, in that order; junction bases with no gene match: 7. The CDR3 loop spans 14 amino acids. Per germline, CDR1 LNHDA and CDR2 SQIVND (reference sequence). CDR3 sequence (DNA): TGTGCCAGTAGCCGTGGACAGGGAAGTTCACCCCTCCACTTT. It encodes CASSRGQGSSPLHF. Drawing the rest from reference TRBV19 and TRBJ1-6, the complete variable domain is DGGITQSPKYLFRKEGQNVTLSCEQNLNHDAMYWYRQDPGQGLRLIYYSQIVNDFQKGDIAEGYSVSREKKESFPLTVTSAQKNPTAFYLCASSRGQGSSPLHFGNGTRLTVT.

The chain employs TRBV4-2 and TRBJ1-5; a possible D gene is TRBD1 (5 bases). Germline V gene data show CDR1 as LGHNA and CDR2 as YNFKEQ. The CDR3 extends over 17 amino acids. V lost 0 bases to trimming and J lost 5 bases, with 17 bases between them. CDR3 nucleotide sequence: TGTGCCAGCAGCCAAGATCGGGGGGGGGTTCGTGATCAGCCCCAGCATTTT. It codes for CASSQDRGGVRDQPQHF.

The chain has TRBV28 and TRBJ1-5; no definite D call. V lost 7 bases to trimming and J lost 6 bases, with 10 bases between them. The CDR3 extends over 12 amino acids. In germline, CDR1 is MDHEN, CDR2 SYDVKM. CDR3 in amino acids: CASTNYVQPQHF. The CDR3 region has the DNA TGTGCCAGCACTAACTATGTTCAGCCCCAGCATTTT.

This chain uses TRBV18 with TRBJ1-5; maybe TRBD1 (5 bases). V was shortened by 3 bases and J by 0 bases, with 9 bases between the two germline ends. CDR1 is KGHSH and CDR2 is LQKENI in the germline V gene. The CDR3 covers 15 residues. The CDR3 DNA is TGTGCCAGCTCACCGACAGCCCATAGCAATCAGCCCCAGCATTTT. Protein: CASSPTAHSNQPQHF.

The count of this clone is one. The chain couples TRBV9 to TRBJ2-1; D unclear. The germline CDR1 and CDR2 sequences are SGDLS and YYNGEE. The CDR3 runs to 14 residues. V was shortened by 0 bases and J by 6 bases, with 10 bases between the two germline ends. CDR3 protein: CASSVATGTNEQFF. CDR3 DNA: TGTGCCAGCAGCGTAGCTACTGGTACCAATGAGCAGTTCTTC.

This rearrangement joins TRBV4-2 to TRBJ2-2, with D maybe TRBD1 (5 bases). The CDR3 loop spans 14 amino acids. Germline lookup yields CDR1 LGHNA and CDR2 YNFKEQ. Trimming took off 7 bases at V and 5 bases at J, with 14 bases between the two ends. The CDR3 here is CASTPGALTGELFF. Here the CDR3 DNA reads TGTGCCAGCACCCCTGGGGCCTTGACCGGGGAGCTGTTTTTT.

For this clone: Other DNA sequences in this specimen translate into the identical CDR3. V gene TRBV7-9 combines with J gene TRBJ1-1, with D tentatively TRBD1 (5 bases). CDR3 size: 13 residues. The germline V gene has CDR1 SEHNR and CDR2 FQNEAQ (reference sequence). With 0 bases removed from V and 5 bases from J, the gap between germline ends came to 7 bases. DNA of the CDR3: TGTGCCAGCAGCTTAGCGCAGGGAACTGAAGCTTTCTTT. This codes for CASSLAQGTEAFF.

The genes are TRBV5-1 and TRBJ1-4, with D possibly TRBD1 on 5 matching bases. Per the germline V gene, CDR1 is SGHRS and CDR2 is YFSETQ. V lost 0 bases, J lost 3 bases, and 15 bases lay in between. The CDR3 spans 17 residues. CDR3 coding DNA: TGCGCCAGCAGCTTGGCGGACACAAGGGGCCCTAATGAAAAACTGTTTTTT. This translates into CASSLADTRGPNEKLFF.

The count of this clone is one. The chain employs TRBV5-6 and TRBJ1-2; D possibly corresponds to TRBD1 (5 bases). Germline CDR1 SGHDT, CDR2 YYEEEE. Trimming shortened V by 4 bases and J by 5 bases, and 12 bases separated the two germline ends. The CDR3 extends over 13 amino acids. This CDR3 is CASSGDFRYGYTF. For the CDR3, the DNA is TGTGCCAGCAGCGGGGACTTCCGTTATGGCTACACCTTC.

This chain uses TRBV3-1 (or the pseudogene TRBV3-2) with TRBJ2-1; 8 bases are shared with TRBD2. With 7 bases clipped from V and 2 bases from J, the junction kept 7 bases outside the gene matches. In germline, CDR1 is LGHDT, CDR2 YNNKEL (reference sequence). This CDR3 is 15 amino acids long. CDR3 nucleotide sequence: TGTGCCAGCACCTTAGCGGGACCTACCTACAATGAGCAGTTCTTC. Protein product: CASTLAGPTYNEQFF.

The sample holds a few counts of this clone. The CDR3 loop is CAAGRPPYEQYF. CDR3 DNA: TGTGCCGCGGGAAGACCTCCATACGAGCAGTACTTC. The chain is built from TRBV19 and TRBJ2-7; possible D gene TRBD2, 6 bases. Germline CDR1 LNHDA, CDR2 SQIVND (reference sequence). V lost 11 bases, J lost 4 bases, and 15 bases lay in between. This CDR3 comprises 12 residues. Drawing the rest from reference TRBV19 and TRBJ2-7, the complete variable domain is DGGITQSPKYLFRKEGQNVTLSCEQNLNHDAMYWYRQDPGQGLRLIYYSQIVNDFQKGDIAEGYSVSREKKESFPLTVTSAQKNPTAFYLCAAGRPPYEQYFGPGTRLTVT.

V gene TRBV19 combines with J gene TRBJ1-2; TRBD1 matches at 9 bases. This CDR3 region has 17 residues. In germline, CDR1 is LNHDA, CDR2 SQIVND (reference sequence). V trimming: 7 bases; J trimming: 4 bases; junction bases outside the gene matches: 16. CDR3 DNA: TGTGCCAGTAAGATAAAAGAGGGGACAGGGCCCTCCTATGGCTACACCTTC. It translates to CASKIKEGTGPSYGYTF. The full variable domain, with the rest looked up from reference TRBV19 and TRBJ1-2, is DGGITQSPKYLFRKEGQNVTLSCEQNLNHDAMYWYRQDPGQGLRLIYYSQIVNDFQKGDIAEGYSVSREKKESFPLTVTSAQKNPTAFYLCASKIKEGTGPSYGYTFGSGTRLTVV.

The chain employs TRBV29-1 and TRBJ1-5; no clear D gene. V lost 6 bases, J lost 5 bases, and 23 bases lay in between. There are 16 residues in the CDR3. The germline V gene has CDR1 SQVTM and CDR2 ANQGSEA. CDR3 in amino acids: CSVLLSGIPGDQPQHF. In DNA form, the CDR3 reads TGCAGCGTACTGCTCTCCGGGATCCCTGGGGATCAGCCCCAGCATTTT.

With regard to this clone: The junction shows a germline mismatch at one end, possibly a read error. The chain employs TRBV30 and TRBJ2-1, with 9 bases lining up with TRBD2. CDR1 GTSNPN and CDR2 SVGIG come from the germline V gene (reference sequence). The CDR3 is made up of 12 amino acids. In DNA form, the CDR3 reads TGTGCCTGGAGTCCCGGGACTAGCACCTTTCTCTTC. Translated, it gives CAWSPGTSTFLF.

This clone was picked up many times. At the DNA level, this CDR3 is encoded by other sequences in the same sample as well. V gene TRBV7-9 combines with J gene TRBJ2-2; the match to TRBD1 covers 7 bases. CDR1 SEHNR and CDR2 FQNEAQ come from the germline V gene (reference sequence). The CDR3 spans 13 residues. The J segment lost 5 bases and the V segment lost 5 bases, leaving 2 bases of the junction unmatched. The CDR3 spells CASSLQGTGELFF. CDR3 nucleotides: TGTGCCAGCAGCCTACAGGGGACCGGGGAGCTGTTTTTT.

The V and J genes are TRBV3-1 (or the pseudogene TRBV3-2) and TRBJ2-7; 8 nucleotides agree with TRBD1. V gave up 1 base and J gave up 6 bases; unmatched junction bases: 5. CDR1 and CDR2 from the germline V gene are LGHDT and YNNKEL (reference sequence). This CDR3 region has 14 residues. CDR3 nucleotides: TGTGCCAGCAGCCAAGGGACAGGGAGAGGCGAGCAGTACTTC. Encoded protein: CASSQGTGRGEQYF.